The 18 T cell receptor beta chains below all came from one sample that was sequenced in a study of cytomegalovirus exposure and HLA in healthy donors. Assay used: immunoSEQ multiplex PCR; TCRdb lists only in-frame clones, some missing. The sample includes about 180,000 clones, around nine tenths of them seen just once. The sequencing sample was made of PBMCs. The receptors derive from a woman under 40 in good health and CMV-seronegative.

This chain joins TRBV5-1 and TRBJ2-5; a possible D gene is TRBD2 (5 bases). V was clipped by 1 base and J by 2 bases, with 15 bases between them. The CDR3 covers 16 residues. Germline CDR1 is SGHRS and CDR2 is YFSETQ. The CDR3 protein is CASSLRTGIKQETQYF. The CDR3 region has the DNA TGCGCCAGCAGCTTGCGGACCGGGATCAAGCAAGAGACCCAGTACTTC.

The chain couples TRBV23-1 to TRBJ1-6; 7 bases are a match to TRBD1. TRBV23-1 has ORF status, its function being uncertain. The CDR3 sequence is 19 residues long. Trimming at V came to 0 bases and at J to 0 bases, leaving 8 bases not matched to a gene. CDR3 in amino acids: CASSQSRGQLGSYNSPLHF. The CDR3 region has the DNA TGCGCCAGCAGTCAATCACGGGGACAGCTCGGCTCCTATAATTCACCCCTCCACTTT.

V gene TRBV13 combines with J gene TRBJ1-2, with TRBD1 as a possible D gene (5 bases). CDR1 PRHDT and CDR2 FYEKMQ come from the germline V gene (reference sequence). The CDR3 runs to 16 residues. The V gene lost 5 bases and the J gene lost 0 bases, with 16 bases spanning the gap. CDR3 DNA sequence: TGTGCCAGCAGCGATCCTCGGGGGTTGGCTAACTATGGCTACACCTTC. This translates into CASSDPRGLANYGYTF.

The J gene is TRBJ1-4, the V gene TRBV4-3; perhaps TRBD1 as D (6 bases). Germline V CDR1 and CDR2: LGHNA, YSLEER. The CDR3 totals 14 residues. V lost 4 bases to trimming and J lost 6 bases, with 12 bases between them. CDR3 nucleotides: TGCGCCAGCAGCCGTCAGGGGCCCGATGAAAAACTGTTTTTT. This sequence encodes CASSRQGPDEKLFF.

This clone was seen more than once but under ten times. The CDR3 protein is CSVDPNLVGQGNTEAFF. The CDR3 nucleotides are TGCAGCGTTGATCCAAACCTGGTGGGACAGGGGAACACTGAAGCTTTCTTT. The chain links TRBV29-1 to TRBJ1-1; 9 bases are shared with TRBD1. Trimming at V came to 3 bases and at J to 1 base, leaving 12 bases not matched to a gene. There are 17 residues in the CDR3. Looked up from germline, CDR1 is SQVTM and CDR2 is ANQGSEA.

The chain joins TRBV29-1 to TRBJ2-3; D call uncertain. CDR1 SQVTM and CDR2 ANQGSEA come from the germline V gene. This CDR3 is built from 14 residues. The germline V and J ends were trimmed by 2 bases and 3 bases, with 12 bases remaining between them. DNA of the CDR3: TGCAGCGTTGAATCCCCGTTCGGGACAGATACGCAGTATTTT. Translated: CSVESPFGTDTQYF.

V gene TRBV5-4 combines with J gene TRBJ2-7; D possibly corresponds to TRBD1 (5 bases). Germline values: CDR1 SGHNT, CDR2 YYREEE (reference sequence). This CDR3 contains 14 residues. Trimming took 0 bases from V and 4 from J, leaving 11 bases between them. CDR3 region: CASSLVPDSYEQYF. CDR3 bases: TGTGCCAGCAGCTTGGTGCCCGACAGTTACGAGCAGTACTTC. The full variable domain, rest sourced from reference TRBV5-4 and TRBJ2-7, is ETGVTQSPTHLIKTRGQQVTLRCSSQSGHNTVSWYQQALGQGPQFIFQYYREEENGRGNFPPRFSGLQFPNYSSELNVNALELDDSALYLCASSLVPDSYEQYFGPGTRLTVT.

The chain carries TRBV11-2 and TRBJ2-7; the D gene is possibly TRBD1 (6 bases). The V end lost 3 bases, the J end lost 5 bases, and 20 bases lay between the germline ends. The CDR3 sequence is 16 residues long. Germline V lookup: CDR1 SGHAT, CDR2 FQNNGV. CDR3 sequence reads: CASSLWGLGYSDEQYF. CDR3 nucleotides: TGTGCCAGCAGCTTGTGGGGGCTTGGGTATAGCGACGAGCAGTACTTC.

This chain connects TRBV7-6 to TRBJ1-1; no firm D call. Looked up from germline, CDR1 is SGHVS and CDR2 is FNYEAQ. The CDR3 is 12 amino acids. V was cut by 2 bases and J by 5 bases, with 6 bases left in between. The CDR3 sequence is CASSLRDTEAFF. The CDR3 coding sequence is TGTGCCAGCAGCTTACGGGATACTGAAGCTTTCTTT.

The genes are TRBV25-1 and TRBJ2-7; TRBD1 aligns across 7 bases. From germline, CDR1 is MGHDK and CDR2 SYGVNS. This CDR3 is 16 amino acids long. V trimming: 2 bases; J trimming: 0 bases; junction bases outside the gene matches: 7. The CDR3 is CASSEEGQISSYEQYF. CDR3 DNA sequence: TGTGCCAGCAGTGAAGAGGGACAGATAAGCTCCTACGAGCAGTACTTC.

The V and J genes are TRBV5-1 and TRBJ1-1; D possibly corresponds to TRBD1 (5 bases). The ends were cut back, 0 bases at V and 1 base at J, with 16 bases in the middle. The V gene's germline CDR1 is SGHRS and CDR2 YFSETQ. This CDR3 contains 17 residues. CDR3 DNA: TGCGCCAGCAGCTTGGGGGGCCGATCAGACAGGAACACTGAAGCTTTCTTT. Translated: CASSLGGRSDRNTEAFF.

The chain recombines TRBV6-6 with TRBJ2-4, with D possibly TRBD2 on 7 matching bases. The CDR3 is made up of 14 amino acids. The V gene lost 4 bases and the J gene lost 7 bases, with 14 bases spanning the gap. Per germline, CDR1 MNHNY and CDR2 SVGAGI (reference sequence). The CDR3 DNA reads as TGTGCCAGCAGTTTAGGGGGGGGAACTAACATTCAGTACTTC. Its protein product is CASSLGGGTNIQYF.

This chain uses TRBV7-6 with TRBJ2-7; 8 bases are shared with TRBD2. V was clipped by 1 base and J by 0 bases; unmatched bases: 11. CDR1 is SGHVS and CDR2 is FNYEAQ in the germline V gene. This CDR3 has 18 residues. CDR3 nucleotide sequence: TGTGCCAGCAGCTTAGGAGCTGGACTAGCCCAGAGCTCCTACGAGCAGTACTTC. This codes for CASSLGAGLAQSSYEQYF.

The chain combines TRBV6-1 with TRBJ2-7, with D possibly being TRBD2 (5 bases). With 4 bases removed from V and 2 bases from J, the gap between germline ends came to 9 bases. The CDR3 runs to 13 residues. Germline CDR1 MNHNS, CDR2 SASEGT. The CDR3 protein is CASSVDSPYEQYF. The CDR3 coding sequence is TGTGCCAGCAGTGTGGACTCACCCTACGAGCAGTACTTC.

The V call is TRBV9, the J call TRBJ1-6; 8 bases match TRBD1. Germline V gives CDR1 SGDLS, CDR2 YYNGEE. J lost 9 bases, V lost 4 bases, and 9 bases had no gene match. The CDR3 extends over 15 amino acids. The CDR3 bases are TGTGCCAGCAGCCCCAGACAGGGGTTGGGTTCACCCCTCCACTTT. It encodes CASSPRQGLGSPLHF.

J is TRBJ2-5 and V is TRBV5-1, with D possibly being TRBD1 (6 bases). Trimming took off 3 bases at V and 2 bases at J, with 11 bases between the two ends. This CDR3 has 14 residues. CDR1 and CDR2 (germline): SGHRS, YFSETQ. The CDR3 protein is CASSSDSGQETQYF. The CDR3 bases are TGCGCCAGCAGCTCGGACAGCGGACAAGAGACCCAGTACTTC.

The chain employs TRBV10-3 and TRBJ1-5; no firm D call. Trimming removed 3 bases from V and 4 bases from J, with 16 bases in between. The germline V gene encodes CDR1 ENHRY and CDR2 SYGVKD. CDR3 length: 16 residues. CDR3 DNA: TGTGCCATCAGTGATAATGGCGGACCGGGAAATCAGCCCCAGCATTTT. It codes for CAISDNGGPGNQPQHF.

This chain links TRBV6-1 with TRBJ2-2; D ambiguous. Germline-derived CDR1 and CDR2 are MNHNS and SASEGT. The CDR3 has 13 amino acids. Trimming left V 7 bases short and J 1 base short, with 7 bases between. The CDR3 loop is CASKRQNTGELFF. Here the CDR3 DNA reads TGTGCCAGCAAGAGGCAGAACACCGGGGAGCTGTTTTTT.